This entry lists 17 T cell receptor beta chains sequenced from one sample in a study of T-cell reconstitution after alpha-beta-depleted transplantation in children. Unique molecular identifiers tagged the TCRbeta library. One entry per CDR3 protein results from TCRdb running MiXCR on the PCR reads. The data show approximately 510,000 distinct CDR3 sequences, around 20% seen once. The material was PBMCs from the stem cell graft donor, obtained from the stem cell graft. All receptors come from a human donor who donated a stem cell graft to a child with acute lymphoblastic leukemia.

CDR3 in amino acids: CASSQNQGANEKLFF. As DNA, the CDR3 is TGTGCCAGCAGCCAAAACCAGGGGGCTAATGAAAAACTGTTTTTT. The rearrangement uses TRBV14 and TRBJ1-4; 7 nucleotides agree with TRBD1. This CDR3 is 15 amino acids long. V trimming: 2 bases; J trimming: 3 bases; junction bases outside the gene matches: 3. The germline gives CDR1 SGHDN, CDR2 FVKESK. Full variable domain (outside the CDR3, taken from reference TRBV14 and TRBJ1-4): EAGVTQFPSHSVIEKGQTVTLRCDPISGHDNLYWYRRVMGKEIKFLLHFVKESKQDESGMPNNRFLAERTGGTYSTLKVQPAELEDSGVYFCASSQNQGANEKLFFGSGTQLSVL.

This clonotype has just a few counts. The chain has TRBV12-3 or TRBV12-4 and TRBJ1-2; D is unresolved. The CDR3 is 14 residues long. V was cut by 5 bases and J by 3 bases, with 13 bases left in between. The CDR3 protein is CASSRRENYYGYTF. In DNA, the CDR3 is TGTGCCAGCAGTCGCAGAGAAAACTACTATGGCTACACCTTC.

This clonotype has a handful of counts. The chain recombines TRBV15 with TRBJ2-2; 7 bases match TRBD1. The V segment lost 1 base and the J segment 1 base; nucleotides outside the gene matches: 12. CDR1 LNHNV and CDR2 YYDKDF come from the germline V gene (reference sequence). The length of the CDR3 is 19 residues. The CDR3 protein is CATSRGPPYRQGNTGELFF. CDR3 coding DNA: TGTGCCACCAGCAGAGGTCCCCCATACCGACAGGGGAACACCGGGGAGCTGTTTTTT.

The chain recombines TRBV20-1 with TRBJ1-1; D ambiguous. CDR3 length equals 13 residues. V shed 0 bases and J shed 3 bases, with 8 bases lying between them. Per the germline V gene, CDR1 is DFQATT and CDR2 is SNEGSKA (reference sequence). In DNA, the CDR3 is TGCAGTGCTAGAGATATAGGACACACTGAAGCTTTCTTT. Translation gives CSARDIGHTEAFF.

In this sample, this clonotype turned up once. The V call is TRBV5-1, the J call TRBJ2-7, with a possible D match to TRBD2 (6 bases). V lost 4 bases and J 3 bases, leaving 14 bases between the germline ends. Germline-derived CDR1 and CDR2 are SGHRS and YFSETQ. This CDR3 has 14 amino acids. CDR3 residues: CASSPREYGYEQYF. CDR3 DNA: TGCGCCAGCAGCCCCCGGGAGTACGGCTACGAGCAGTACTTC.

This clonotype was found a few times. This chain links TRBV5-1 with TRBJ1-2, with 7 bases matching TRBD1. J lost 4 bases, V lost 0 bases, and 6 bases had no gene match. Germline CDR1 is SGHRS and CDR2 is YFSETQ. The CDR3 is made up of 15 amino acids. CDR3 residues: CASSLGQGDSYGYTF. The CDR3 nucleotides are TGCGCCAGCAGCTTGGGGCAGGGGGACAGCTATGGCTACACCTTC.

This clonotype was counted only a few times. V gene TRBV3-1 combines with J gene TRBJ2-3, with 8 bases aligning to TRBD2. Germline lookup yields CDR1 LGHDT and CDR2 YNNKEL (reference sequence). The CDR3 contains 15 residues. With V trimmed by 3 bases and J by 5 bases, 7 bases remained unmatched. The CDR3 sequence is CASSHISTSGDTQYF. CDR3 DNA: TGTGCCAGCAGCCATATTTCTACTAGCGGAGATACGCAGTATTTT.

The chain joins TRBV5-1 to TRBJ2-3, with TRBD2 matching over 8 bases. The V and J ends lost 4 bases and 3 bases, in that order; junction bases with no gene match: 16. This CDR3 has 18 residues. Germline values: CDR1 SGHRS, CDR2 YFSETQ. Here the CDR3 reads CASSLGALAGPLTDTQYF. Written as DNA, the CDR3 is TGCGCCAGCAGCCTGGGGGCGCTAGCGGGCCCTCTTACAGATACGCAGTATTTT.

The chain employs TRBV20-1 and TRBJ1-1; no clear D gene. The CDR3 is 14 amino acids. V was pared by 1 base and J by 6 bases, with 15 bases between. Germline V lookup: CDR1 DFQATT, CDR2 SNEGSKA (reference sequence). The DNA for the CDR3 is TGCAGTGCTAGAGCAACCGGGAGGAGGCCTGAAGCTTTCTTT. This encodes CSARATGRRPEAFF.

The V gene is TRBV5-6, the J gene TRBJ2-1, with 9 bases fitting TRBD2. Germline V lookup: CDR1 SGHDT, CDR2 YYEEEE. The CDR3 has 15 residues. The junction had 9 bases not matched to a gene; V was cut back by 1 base and J by 10 bases. CDR3 DNA sequence: TGTGCCAGCAGCTTGTTGGGGACTAGCTTAAACGAGCAGTTCTTC. Amino acid sequence: CASSLLGTSLNEQFF.

The table lists this clonotype with many counts. The gene calls are TRBV3-1 and TRBJ2-1; tentatively, D is TRBD2 (5 bases). The ends were cut back, 0 bases at V and 4 bases at J, with 7 bases in the middle. The CDR3 sequence is 14 residues long. Germline CDR1 and CDR2: LGHDT and YNNKEL (reference sequence). The CDR3 protein is CASSQDRGYNEQFF. The CDR3 DNA reads TGTGCCAGCAGCCAAGACCGGGGTTACAATGAGCAGTTCTTC.

In its sample, this clonotype was seen many times. V usage is TRBV20-1 and J usage is TRBJ1-2; D gene uncertain. Between the trimmed V and J ends, which lost 0 bases and 4 bases, there was a span of 21 bases. The CDR3 totals 17 residues. CDR1 and CDR2 from the germline V gene are DFQATT and SNEGSKA (reference sequence). In DNA, the CDR3 is TGCAGTGCTAGAGATCGGATTAGGCAGAGACTATCCTATGGCTACACCTTC. This sequence encodes CSARDRIRQRLSYGYTF.

This clonotype was found a few times. The genes are TRBV7-7 and TRBJ2-1; D assignment may be TRBD1 or TRBD2 (5 bases each). V gave up 4 bases and J gave up 5 bases, with 15 bases separating them. This CDR3 spans 15 amino acids. Germline V gene lookup returns CDR1 SSHAT and CDR2 FNYEAQ (reference sequence). The CDR3 DNA reads as TGTGCCAGCAGCTCCGCCGGGACGCCTAACAATGAGCAGTTCTTC. Protein product: CASSSAGTPNNEQFF.

This clonotype was counted between two and nine times. The chain recombines TRBV5-1 with TRBJ1-3; 11 nucleotides line up with TRBD1. This CDR3 contains 16 residues. Trimming at V came to 4 bases and at J to 2 bases, leaving 5 bases not matched to a gene. CDR1 and CDR2 from the germline V gene are SGHRS and YFSETQ. The CDR3 spells CASSHGQGAAGNTIYF. CDR3 DNA: TGCGCCAGCAGCCATGGACAGGGGGCGGCTGGAAACACCATATATTTT.

This sequence joins TRBV4-1 and TRBJ2-7, with 7 bases fitting TRBD2. The CDR3 covers 14 residues. Germline trimming cut 1 base from V and 6 bases from J; bases unmatched to any gene: 6. Germline loops: CDR1 MGHRA, CDR2 YSYEKL. The CDR3 nucleotides read TGCGCCAGCAGCCAAGGGGTGGGAGGGCTCGAGCAGTACTTC. It encodes CASSQGVGGLEQYF.

J is TRBJ1-2 and V is TRBV7-3; D may be TRBD1 (5 bases). The CDR3 contains 14 residues. Germline CDR1 is SGHTA and CDR2 is FQGTGA. The ends were cut back, 5 bases at V and 3 bases at J, with 13 bases in the middle. In nucleotides, the CDR3 is TGTGCCAGCAGCACCCGAGGAGGGGACTATGGCTACACCTTC. Translation: CASSTRGGDYGYTF.

The CDR3 DNA sequence: TGTGCCAGCAGCTTAGGAGGACTAGCGGGAGTGAGAGACATTCAGTACTTC. This gives the protein CASSLGGLAGVRDIQYF. The V and J genes are TRBV7-2 and TRBJ2-4; the match to TRBD2 covers 13 bases. The CDR3 is 17 residues long. Trimming cost V 1 base and J 8 bases; bases outside gene matches: 8. The germline gives CDR1 SGHTA, CDR2 FQGNSA.